This record covers a single T cell receptor beta chain. The specificity of this receptor is unknown. No much larger clonotype is one base removed from it; base qualities were not supplied. The immunoSEQ Assay was used to sequence TCRbeta CDR3 regions. After extraction, genomic DNA underwent amplification by bias-controlled multiplex PCR, followed by high-throughput sequencing. Under the source paper's analysis protocol: To quantify the absolute abundance of every unique TCRbeta CDR3 region, sequences were collapsed and filtered. T cell fraction was estimated by normalization of TCRbeta template counts to usable DNA, with usable DNA being measured through amplification of reference genes present in all nucleated cells. Repertoire TCRs were annotated as SARS-CoV-2-specific when V gene, CDR3 amino acid sequence and J gene were exactly matched to a known reactive TCR set. The reference SARS-CoV-2 TCR set came from MIRA and was filtered for enrichment in COVID-19-positive ImmuneCODE repertoires, removing public or cross-reactive TCRs. Using the MIRA antigens, annotated TCRs were further analysed by specific ORF or by position within an ORF. Depth was the summed frequency of annotated unique rearrangements, while breadth was defined as annotated unique rearrangements over total unique productive rearrangements. Group comparisons of TCR breadth used two-sided Wilcoxon rank-sum tests. The immuneACCESS repertoire file appears here via TCRdb, limited to in-frame rearrangements. These files lack a portion of the clones; in checked studies, under half of the deficit traces to unresolved V genes, and the cause of the others is not known. The DNA gave D and trimming, while V, J and clone size come from that table. Counted in this sample were about 680,000 clones; about 89% of them appeared once. Jointly, the top ten make up 1.5% of the sample.

The sample belongs to a study of Ad26.COV2.S vaccination and SARS-CoV-2 variants (dated by TCRdb to the early 2020s). With regard to the full study: Donors in the vaccine arm were drawn from COV1001, a multicentre, randomized, double-blind, placebo-controlled phase I-IIa trial testing Ad26.COV2.S in healthy adults. Ad26.COV2.S was administered intramuscularly at a dose of 5x10^10 or 1x10^11 viral particles, either as one shot or as two shots given 56 days apart. The specificity and breadth of SARS-CoV-2-reactive T cell receptors after Ad26.COV2.S vaccination were assessed by TCRbeta repertoire sequencing. A total of about 30 samples were included in the TCR-sequenced set, comprising about 20 Ad26.COV2.S vaccine recipients, 5 placebo recipients and 8 SARS-CoV-2 convalescent individuals. Trial participants were randomized into five groups of five, in which low-dose or high-dose Ad26.COV2.S was given once or twice, or placebo was given on both occasions. Throughout the experiments and outcome assessment, investigators stayed blinded to trial group allocation.

What the research found in general, with its limitations: Comparable non-spike TCR breadth was observed between vaccine and placebo recipients, consistent with only spike being contained in the vaccine. The authors noted that total T cell responses may have been underestimated by the TCR breadth and depth analyses. The study was not powered for comparison of responses between vaccine doses or regimens. Substantial breadth of spike-specific CD8+ and CD4+ T cell responses was reported after vaccination. Compared with placebo recipients, Ad26.COV2.S recipients showed higher spike-specific TCR breadth (P = 0.0014).

The germline V gene gives CDR1 as MNHEY and CDR2 as SVGAGI. The CDR3 spans 12 residues, from the cysteine through the phenylalanine. Just the 36-base CDR3 DNA is kept, in frame starting at base 1. V drops 0 bases and J drops 8 bases, leaving 2 bases in between. This sample's treatment or condition label indicates: about 20 received Ad26.COV2.S at low or high dose, single or two shots; 5 received placebo; per-sample allocation not given. Repertoires of vaccine and placebo recipients were sequenced from samples taken on day 63 after the first injection. In Cohort 1b, around 23 adults aged 18-55 years were enrolled at a single site in Boston, USA, between 29 July and 7 August 2020. Ad26.COV2.S was a replication-incompetent adenovirus type 26 vector that expressed a prefusion-stabilized SARS-CoV-2 spike protein derived from the original Wuhan strain.

Rearrangement joined TRBV6-5 to TRBJ1-6, with the D gene call left open. This TCR derives from a person between 18 and 59 years old who received the Ad26.COV2.S COVID-19 vaccine or a placebo. The sample in question was peripheral blood, obtained in a trial of Ad26.COV2.S vaccine versus placebo. The DNA reads TGTGCCAGCAGTTACTCCGATTCACCCCTCCACTTT. It translates to CASSYSDSPLHF.